The rows below give T cell receptor beta chains drawn from one sample of a study of blood T cell repertoires in COVID-19. Here immunoSEQ multiplex PCR was the method, and the copy in TCRdb shows in-frame clones only, minus some. The data contain some 450,000 clones, around 88% of them singletons. Sequencing was performed on peripheral blood. The receptors here all came from a woman aged 50 to 60 with COVID-19, enrolled during active disease. Both conserved end residues are part of each CDR3. The D gene is left open where the match is weak. Part of the rows lack a size; the others show once, few, many or a class for expanded clones.

cdr3_nt cdr3_aa j_call d_call v_call clone_size
TGTGCCAGCAGCCGGACAGGGGGAATTAGCACAGATACGCAGTATTTT CASSRTGGISTDTQYF TRBJ2-3 TRBD1 TRBV6-4 NA
TGTGCCAGCAGAACTAGCGGCTACGAGCAGTACTTC CASRTSGYEQYF TRBJ2-7 TRBD2 TRBV27 NA
TGTGCTAGTGGTTTGGGACCGAAGACAGGGATAACAGATACGCAGTATTTT CASGLGPKTGITDTQYF TRBJ2-3 TRBD1 TRBV12-5 once
TGTGCCAGTAGTATCTCACAGGGGAGGATCCGCGACACTGAAGCTTTCTTT CASSISQGRIRDTEAFF TRBJ1-1 TRBD1 TRBV19 NA
TGTGCCAGCAGTTACGCACAGGGTCCCTCGCCCCAGCATTTT CASSYAQGPSPQHF TRBJ1-5 NA TRBV6-5 once
TGTGCCAGCAGCGAACAGAGCTCCTATAATTCACCCCTCCACTTT CASSEQSSYNSPLHF TRBJ1-6 NA TRBV6-4 few
TGTGCCAGCAGCCTCCGGACTAGCGGCCAAGAGACCCAGTACTTC CASSLRTSGQETQYF TRBJ2-5 TRBD2 TRBV7-9 NA
TGCAGCGTTTCAGAGAACACTGAAGCTTTCTTT CSVSENTEAFF TRBJ1-1 NA TRBV29-1 once
TGTGCCAGCAGCCGTGAGGGGGCCCAAGAGACCCAGTACTTC CASSREGAQETQYF TRBJ2-5 TRBD1 TRBV11-3 NA
TGTGCCAGCAGCCCCCAGGGCTCTGGCAAAGATACGCAGTATTTT CASSPQGSGKDTQYF TRBJ2-3 NA TRBV9 NA
TGTGCCAGCAGCCCGAGGCCAGGGGGCTACGAGCAGTACTTC CASSPRPGGYEQYF TRBJ2-7 TRBD1 TRBV7-2 once
TGTGCCAGCAGCTCCGCAGGGGGATGGGAGACCCAGTACTTC CASSSAGGWETQYF TRBJ2-5 TRBD1 TRBV7-2 NA
TGTGCCAGCAGTTATTGGTCTTCCGGACTCGAGCAGTACTTC CASSYWSSGLEQYF TRBJ2-7 NA TRBV5-4 NA
TGTGCCAGTAGCCTATCAATGTCTTATGGCTACACCTTC CASSLSMSYGYTF TRBJ1-2 NA TRBV19 few
TGTGCCAGCACCACAGGGGTGACGAGCTCCTACAATGAGCAGTTCTTC CASTTGVTSSYNEQFF TRBJ2-1 TRBD1 TRBV2 NA
TGTGCCAGCAGCGGGACTTTCCGGGATGAGCAGTTCTTC CASSGTFRDEQFF TRBJ2-1 NA TRBV28 NA
TGTGCCAGCAGCTCGGAGCGGGGAGGGTGGACTGAAGCTTTCTTT CASSSERGGWTEAFF TRBJ1-1 NA TRBV7-2 once
TGTGCCAGCGGTTACAGGGATACTGAAGCTTTCTTT CASGYRDTEAFF TRBJ1-1 NA TRBV25-1 NA
TGTGCCAGTAGTACAGGAAACTGGTTCGGTCAGTACTTC CASSTGNWFGQYF TRBJ2-4 NA TRBV19 NA
TGTGCCTGGAGTGTACCCTACCTTCGCTCCTACAATGAGCAGTTCTTC CAWSVPYLRSYNEQFF TRBJ2-1 NA TRBV30 few
TGTGCAACCTGGGGGGGCCGCGAGCAGTACTTC CATWGGREQYF TRBJ2-7 NA TRBV6-5 NA
TGTGCCAGCAGACCCGGGACAGGGAGTTCCGAGCAGTACTTC CASRPGTGSSEQYF TRBJ2-7 TRBD1 TRBV2 NA